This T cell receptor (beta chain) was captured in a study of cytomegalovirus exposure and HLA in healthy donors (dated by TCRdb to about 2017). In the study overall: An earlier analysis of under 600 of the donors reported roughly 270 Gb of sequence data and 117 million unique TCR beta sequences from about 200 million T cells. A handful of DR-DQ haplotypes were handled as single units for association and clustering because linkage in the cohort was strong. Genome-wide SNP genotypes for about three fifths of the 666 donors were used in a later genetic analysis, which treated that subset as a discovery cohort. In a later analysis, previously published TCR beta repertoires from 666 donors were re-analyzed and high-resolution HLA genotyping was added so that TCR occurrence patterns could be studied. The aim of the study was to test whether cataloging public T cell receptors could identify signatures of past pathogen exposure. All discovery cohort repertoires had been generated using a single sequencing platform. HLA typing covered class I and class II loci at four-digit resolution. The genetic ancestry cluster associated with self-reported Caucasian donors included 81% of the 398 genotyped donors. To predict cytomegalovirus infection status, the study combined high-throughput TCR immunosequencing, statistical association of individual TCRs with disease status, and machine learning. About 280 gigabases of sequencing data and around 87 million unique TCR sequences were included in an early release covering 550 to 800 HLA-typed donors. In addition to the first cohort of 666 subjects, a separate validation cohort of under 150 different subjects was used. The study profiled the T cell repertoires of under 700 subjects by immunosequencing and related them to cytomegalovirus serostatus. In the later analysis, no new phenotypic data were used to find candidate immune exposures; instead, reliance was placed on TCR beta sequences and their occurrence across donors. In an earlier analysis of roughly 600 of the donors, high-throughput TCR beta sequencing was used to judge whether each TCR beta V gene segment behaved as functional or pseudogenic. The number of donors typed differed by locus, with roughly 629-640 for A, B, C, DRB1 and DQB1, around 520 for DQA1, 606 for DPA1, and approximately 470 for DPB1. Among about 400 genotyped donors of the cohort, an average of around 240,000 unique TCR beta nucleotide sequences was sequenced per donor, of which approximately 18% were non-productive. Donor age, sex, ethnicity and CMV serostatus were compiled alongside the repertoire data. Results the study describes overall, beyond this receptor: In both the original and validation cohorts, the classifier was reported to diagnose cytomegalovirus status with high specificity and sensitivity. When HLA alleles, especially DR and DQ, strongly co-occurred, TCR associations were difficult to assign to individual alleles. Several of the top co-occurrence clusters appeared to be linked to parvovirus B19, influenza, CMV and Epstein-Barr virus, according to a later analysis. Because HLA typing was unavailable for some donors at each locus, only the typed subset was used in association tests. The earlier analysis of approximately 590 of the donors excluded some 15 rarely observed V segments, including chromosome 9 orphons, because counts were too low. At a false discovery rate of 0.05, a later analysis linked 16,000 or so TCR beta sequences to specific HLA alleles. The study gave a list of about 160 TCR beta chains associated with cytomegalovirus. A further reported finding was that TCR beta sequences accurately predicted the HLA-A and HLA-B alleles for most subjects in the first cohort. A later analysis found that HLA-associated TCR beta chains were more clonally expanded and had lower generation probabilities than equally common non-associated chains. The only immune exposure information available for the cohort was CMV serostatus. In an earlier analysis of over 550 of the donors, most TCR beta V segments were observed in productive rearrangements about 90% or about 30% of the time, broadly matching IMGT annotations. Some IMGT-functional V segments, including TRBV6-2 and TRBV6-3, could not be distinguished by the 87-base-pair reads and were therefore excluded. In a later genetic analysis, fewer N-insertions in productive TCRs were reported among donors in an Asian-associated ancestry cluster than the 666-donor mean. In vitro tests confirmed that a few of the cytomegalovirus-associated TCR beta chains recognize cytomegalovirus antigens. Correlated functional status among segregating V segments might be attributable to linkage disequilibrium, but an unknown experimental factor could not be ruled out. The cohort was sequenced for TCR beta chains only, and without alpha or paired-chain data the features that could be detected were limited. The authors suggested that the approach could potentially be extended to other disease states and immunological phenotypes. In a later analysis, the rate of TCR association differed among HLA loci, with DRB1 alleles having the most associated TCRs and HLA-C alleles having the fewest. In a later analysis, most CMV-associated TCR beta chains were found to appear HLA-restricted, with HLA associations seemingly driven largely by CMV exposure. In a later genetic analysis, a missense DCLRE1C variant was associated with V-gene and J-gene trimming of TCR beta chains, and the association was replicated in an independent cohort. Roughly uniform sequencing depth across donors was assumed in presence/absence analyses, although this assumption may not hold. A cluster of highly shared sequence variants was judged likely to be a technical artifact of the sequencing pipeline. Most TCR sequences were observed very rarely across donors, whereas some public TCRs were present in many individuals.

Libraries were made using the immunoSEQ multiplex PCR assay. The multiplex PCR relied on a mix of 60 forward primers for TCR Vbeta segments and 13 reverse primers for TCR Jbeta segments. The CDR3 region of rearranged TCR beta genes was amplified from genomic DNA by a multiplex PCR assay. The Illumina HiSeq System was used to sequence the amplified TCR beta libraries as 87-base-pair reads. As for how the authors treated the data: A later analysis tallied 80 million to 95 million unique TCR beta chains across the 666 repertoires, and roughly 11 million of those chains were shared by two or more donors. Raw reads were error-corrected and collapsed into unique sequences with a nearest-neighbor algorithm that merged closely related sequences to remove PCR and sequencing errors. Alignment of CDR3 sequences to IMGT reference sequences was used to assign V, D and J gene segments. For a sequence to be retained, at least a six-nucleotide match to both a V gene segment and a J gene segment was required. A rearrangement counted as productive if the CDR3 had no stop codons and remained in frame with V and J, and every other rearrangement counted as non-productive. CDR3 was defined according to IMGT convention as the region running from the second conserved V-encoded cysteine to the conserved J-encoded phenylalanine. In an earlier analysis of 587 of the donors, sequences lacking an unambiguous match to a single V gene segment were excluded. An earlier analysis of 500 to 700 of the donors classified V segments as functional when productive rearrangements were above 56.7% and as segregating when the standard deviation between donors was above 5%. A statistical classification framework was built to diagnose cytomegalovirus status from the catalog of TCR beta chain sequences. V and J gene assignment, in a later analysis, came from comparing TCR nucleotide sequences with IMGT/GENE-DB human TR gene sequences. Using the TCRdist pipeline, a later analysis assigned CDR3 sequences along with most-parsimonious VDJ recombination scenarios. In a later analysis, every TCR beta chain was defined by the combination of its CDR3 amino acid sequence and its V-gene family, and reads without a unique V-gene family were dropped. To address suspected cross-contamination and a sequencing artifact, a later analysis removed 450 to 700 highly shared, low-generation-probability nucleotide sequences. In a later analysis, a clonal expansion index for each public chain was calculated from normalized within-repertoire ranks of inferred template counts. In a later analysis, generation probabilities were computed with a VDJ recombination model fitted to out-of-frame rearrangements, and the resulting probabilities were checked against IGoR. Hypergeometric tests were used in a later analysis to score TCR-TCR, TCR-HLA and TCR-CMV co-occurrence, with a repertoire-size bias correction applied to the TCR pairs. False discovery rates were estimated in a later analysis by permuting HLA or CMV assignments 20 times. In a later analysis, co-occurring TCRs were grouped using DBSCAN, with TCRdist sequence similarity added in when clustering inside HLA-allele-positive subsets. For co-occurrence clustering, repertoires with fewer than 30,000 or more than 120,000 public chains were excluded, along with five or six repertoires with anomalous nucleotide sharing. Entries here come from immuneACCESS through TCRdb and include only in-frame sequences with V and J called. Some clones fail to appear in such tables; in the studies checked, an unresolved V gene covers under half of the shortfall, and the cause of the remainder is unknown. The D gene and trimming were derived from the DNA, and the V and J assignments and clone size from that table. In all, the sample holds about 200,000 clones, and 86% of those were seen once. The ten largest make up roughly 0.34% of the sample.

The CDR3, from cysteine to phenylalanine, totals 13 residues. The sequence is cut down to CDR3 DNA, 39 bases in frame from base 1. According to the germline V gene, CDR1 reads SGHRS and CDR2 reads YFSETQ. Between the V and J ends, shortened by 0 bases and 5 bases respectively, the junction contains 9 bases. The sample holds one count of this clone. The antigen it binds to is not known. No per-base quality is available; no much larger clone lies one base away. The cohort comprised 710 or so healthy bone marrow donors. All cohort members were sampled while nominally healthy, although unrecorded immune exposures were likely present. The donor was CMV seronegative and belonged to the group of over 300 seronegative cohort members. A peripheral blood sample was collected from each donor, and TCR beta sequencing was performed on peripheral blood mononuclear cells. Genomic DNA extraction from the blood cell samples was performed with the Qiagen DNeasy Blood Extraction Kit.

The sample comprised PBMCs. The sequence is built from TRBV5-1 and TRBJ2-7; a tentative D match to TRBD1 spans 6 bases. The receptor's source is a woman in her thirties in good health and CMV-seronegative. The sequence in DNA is TGCGCCAGCAGCTTGGCCAGGGGTGACGAGCAGTACTTC. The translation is CASSLARGDEQYF.